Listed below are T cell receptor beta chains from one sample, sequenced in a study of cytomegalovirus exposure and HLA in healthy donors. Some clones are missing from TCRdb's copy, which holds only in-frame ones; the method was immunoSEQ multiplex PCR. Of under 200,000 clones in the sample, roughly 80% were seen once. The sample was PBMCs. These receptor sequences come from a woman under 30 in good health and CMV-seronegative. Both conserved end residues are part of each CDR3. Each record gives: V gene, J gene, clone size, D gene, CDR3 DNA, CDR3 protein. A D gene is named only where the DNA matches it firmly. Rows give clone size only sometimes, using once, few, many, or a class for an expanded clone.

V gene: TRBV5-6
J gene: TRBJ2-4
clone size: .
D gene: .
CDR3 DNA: TGTGCCAGCAGCTTGGAGGGAGTAGCCAAAAACATTCAGTACTTC
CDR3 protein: CASSLEGVAKNIQYF

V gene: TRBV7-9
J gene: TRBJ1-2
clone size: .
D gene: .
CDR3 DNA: TGTGCCAGCAGCCGGGGGGGTAACTATGGCTACACCTTC
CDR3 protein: CASSRGGNYGYTF

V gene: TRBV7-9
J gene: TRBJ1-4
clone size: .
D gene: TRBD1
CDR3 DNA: TGTGCCAGCAGCCCCCGAGTCCCGGGACAGGGTATGGGGGAAAAACTGTTTTTT
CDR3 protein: CASSPRVPGQGMGEKLFF

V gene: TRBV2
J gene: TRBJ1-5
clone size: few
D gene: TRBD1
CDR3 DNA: TGTGCCAGCAGCGCCTTGCACGACAGGGGACCCCAGCATTTT
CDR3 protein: CASSALHDRGPQHF

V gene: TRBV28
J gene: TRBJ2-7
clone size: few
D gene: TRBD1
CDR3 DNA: TGTGCCAGCAGCAATACAGGGGCCTCTTCCTACGAGCAGTACTTC
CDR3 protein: CASSNTGASSYEQYF

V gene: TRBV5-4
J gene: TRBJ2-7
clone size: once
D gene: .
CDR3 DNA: TGTGCCAGCAGCTCTGACATCCTGCCCTACGAGCAGTACTTC
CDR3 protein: CASSSDILPYEQYF

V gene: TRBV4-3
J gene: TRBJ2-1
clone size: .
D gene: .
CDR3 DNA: TGCGCCAGCAGCCAAGATAAGGGCGGGATGATATGGGACAATGAGCAGTTCTTC
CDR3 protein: CASSQDKGGMIWDNEQFF

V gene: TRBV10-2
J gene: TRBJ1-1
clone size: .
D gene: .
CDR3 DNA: TGCGCCAGCAGTGAATGGGAGGGTAACACTGAAGCTTTCTTT
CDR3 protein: CASSEWEGNTEAFF

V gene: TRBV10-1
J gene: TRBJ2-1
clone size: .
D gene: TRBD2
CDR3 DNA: TGCGCCAGCAGTGAGTCTATGGGCCTAGCGGGGAATGAGCAGTTCTTC
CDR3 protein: CASSESMGLAGNEQFF

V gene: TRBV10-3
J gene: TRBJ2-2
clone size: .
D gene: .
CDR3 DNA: TGTGCCATCAGTGACCCATCCAGCGGGTTCACCGGGGAGCTGTTTTTT
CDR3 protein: CAISDPSSGFTGELFF

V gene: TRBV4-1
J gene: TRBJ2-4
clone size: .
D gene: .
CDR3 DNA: TGCGCCAGCAGCCTCGGGATTCTAGCCAAAAACATTCAGTACTTC
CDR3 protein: CASSLGILAKNIQYF

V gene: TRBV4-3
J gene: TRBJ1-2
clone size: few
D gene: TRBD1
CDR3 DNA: TGCGCCAGCAGCCAAGATGGCAGGGGGATGAGTTATGGCTACACCTTC
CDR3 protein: CASSQDGRGMSYGYTF

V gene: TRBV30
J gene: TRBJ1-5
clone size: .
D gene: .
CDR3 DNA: TGTGCCTGGAGTAGCGGGGGAAGTCAGCCCCAGCATTTT
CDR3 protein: CAWSSGGSQPQHF

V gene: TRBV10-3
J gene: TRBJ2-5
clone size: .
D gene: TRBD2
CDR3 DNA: TGTGCCATCAGTGAGTCGATTGGCGGGAGAGGGGAGACCCAGTACTTC
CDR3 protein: CAISESIGGRGETQYF

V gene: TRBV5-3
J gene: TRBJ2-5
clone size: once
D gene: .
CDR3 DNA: TGTGCCGCGCCAGATAGGAGCTTGGAGACCCAGTACTTC
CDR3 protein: CAAPDRSLETQYF

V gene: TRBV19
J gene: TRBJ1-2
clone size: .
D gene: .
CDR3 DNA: TGTGCCAGTAGTCCCCCCCAGGGCAGTTGGTATGGCTACACCTTC
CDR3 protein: CASSPPQGSWYGYTF

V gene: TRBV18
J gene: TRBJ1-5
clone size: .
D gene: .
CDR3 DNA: TGTGCCAGCTCACCCCGACAGTTTATGGGGAATCAGCCCCAGCATTTT
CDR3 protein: CASSPRQFMGNQPQHF

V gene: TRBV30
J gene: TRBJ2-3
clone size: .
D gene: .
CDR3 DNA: TGTGCCTGGAGGGAGGAGCCCACAGATACGCAGTATTTT
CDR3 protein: CAWREEPTDTQYF

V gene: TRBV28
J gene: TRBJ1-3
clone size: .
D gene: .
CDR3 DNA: TGTGCCAGCAGTCAGGGCCACTCTGGAAACACCATATATTTT
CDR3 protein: CASSQGHSGNTIYF

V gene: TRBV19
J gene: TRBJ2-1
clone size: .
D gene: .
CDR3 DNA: TGTGCCAGTAGTCCACAAGCGCCATTATACAATGAGCAGTTCTTC
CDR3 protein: CASSPQAPLYNEQFF

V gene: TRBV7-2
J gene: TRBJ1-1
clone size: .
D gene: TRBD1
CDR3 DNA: TGTGCCAGCAGCTTAGTAGGGGGCAGGGTGAACACTGAAGCTTTCTTT
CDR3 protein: CASSLVGGRVNTEAFF

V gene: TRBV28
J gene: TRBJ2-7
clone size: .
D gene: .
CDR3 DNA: TGTGCCAGCAGTGTCAGACAGGTACGTGACGGGCAGTACTTC
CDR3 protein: CASSVRQVRDGQYF

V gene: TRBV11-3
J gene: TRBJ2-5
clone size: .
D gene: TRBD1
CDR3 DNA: TGTGCCAGCAGCGGACAGGGGGAGACCCAGTACTTC
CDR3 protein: CASSGQGETQYF

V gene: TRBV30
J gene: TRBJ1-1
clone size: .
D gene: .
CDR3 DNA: TGTGCCTGTGATCAGGGTATTGGCACTGAAGCTTTCTTT
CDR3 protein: CACDQGIGTEAFF

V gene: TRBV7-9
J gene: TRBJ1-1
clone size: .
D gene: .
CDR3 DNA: TGTTCCAGCAGCTTCCGACGGCAGGCTGAGGCTTTCTTT
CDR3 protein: CSSSFRRQAEAFF

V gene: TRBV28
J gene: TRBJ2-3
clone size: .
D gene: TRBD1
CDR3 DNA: TGTGCCAGCCTTCTAGGGGGCCCAGGCCATACGCAGTATTTT
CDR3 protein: CASLLGGPGHTQYF

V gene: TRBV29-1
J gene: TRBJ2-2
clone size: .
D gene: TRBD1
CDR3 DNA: TGCAGCGTGTCCCGGGGACAGGGGAACACCGGGGAGCTGTTTTTT
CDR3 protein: CSVSRGQGNTGELFF

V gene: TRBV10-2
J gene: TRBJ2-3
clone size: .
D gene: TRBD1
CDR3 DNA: TGCGCCAGCAGTGAGCGGGACAGGGATGGTGGGGATACGCAGTATTTT
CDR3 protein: CASSERDRDGGDTQYF

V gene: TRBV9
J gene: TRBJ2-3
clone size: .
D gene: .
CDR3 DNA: TGTGCCAGCAGCGTTTTTGACAGCTCTAGCACAGATACGCAGTATTTT
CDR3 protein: CASSVFDSSSTDTQYF

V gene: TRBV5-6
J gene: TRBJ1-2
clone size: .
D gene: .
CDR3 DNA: TGTGCCAGCAGCTTGGACAGGCGATATAGCTATGGCTACACCTTC
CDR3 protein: CASSLDRRYSYGYTF

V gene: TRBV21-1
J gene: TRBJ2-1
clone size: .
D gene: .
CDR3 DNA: TGTGCCAGCAGCAAAGCTATGCTAGTAGCGGGAGGGCACGATGAGCAGTTCTTC
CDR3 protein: CASSKAMLVAGGHDEQFF

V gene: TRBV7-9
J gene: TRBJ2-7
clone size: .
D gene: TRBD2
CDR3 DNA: TGTGCCAGCAGCTCCAGACTAGCGGGAGTTCCCCGTGGAGAGCAGTACTTC
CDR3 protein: CASSSRLAGVPRGEQYF

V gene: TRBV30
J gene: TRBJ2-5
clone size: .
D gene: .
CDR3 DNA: TGTGCCTGGAGTGCTATCCTACAAGAGACCCAGTACTTC
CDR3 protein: CAWSAILQETQYF

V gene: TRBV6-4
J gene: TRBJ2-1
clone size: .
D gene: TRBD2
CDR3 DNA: TGTGCCAGCATCGTCGGGACTAGCGGGCTCGGGGCCTACAATGAGCAGTTCTTC
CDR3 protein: CASIVGTSGLGAYNEQFF

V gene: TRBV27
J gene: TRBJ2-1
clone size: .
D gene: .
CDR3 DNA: TGTGCCAGCAGTTACAGGGACAATGAGCAGTTCTTC
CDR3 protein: CASSYRDNEQFF

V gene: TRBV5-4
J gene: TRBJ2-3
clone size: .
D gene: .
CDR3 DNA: TGTGCCAGCAGCTTGGGGGAGCGGGGCACAGATACGCAGTATTTT
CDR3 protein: CASSLGERGTDTQYF

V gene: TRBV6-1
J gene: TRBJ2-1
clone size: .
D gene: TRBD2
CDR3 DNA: TGTGCCAGCAGTGCGGGACTAGCGGACAATGAGCAGTTCTTC
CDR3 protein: CASSAGLADNEQFF

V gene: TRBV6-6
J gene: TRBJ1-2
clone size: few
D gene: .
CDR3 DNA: TGTGCCAGCAGTTACTCGGGGGCTAGCTACACCTTC
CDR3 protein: CASSYSGASYTF

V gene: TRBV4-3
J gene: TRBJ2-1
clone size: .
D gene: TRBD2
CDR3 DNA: TGCGCCAGCAGCCAAGCGCCTAGCGGGGGTACCTACAATGAGCAGTTCTTC
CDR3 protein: CASSQAPSGGTYNEQFF

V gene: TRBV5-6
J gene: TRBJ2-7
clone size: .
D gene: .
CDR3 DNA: TGTGCCAGCAGCTTTAGGCGGGGTATAAGCCCTGTGGAGCAGTACTTC
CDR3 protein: CASSFRRGISPVEQYF

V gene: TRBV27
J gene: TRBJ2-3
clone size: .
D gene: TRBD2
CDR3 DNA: TGTGCCAGCCGAAGCGGGAGGGCGGGAACAGATACGCAGTATTTT
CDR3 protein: CASRSGRAGTDTQYF

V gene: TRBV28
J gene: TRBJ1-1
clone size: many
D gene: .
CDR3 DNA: TGTGCCAGCAGTTTGGGCGCCTCTGAAGCTTTCTTT
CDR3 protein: CASSLGASEAFF

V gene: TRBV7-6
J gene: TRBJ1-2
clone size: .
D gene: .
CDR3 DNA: TGTGCCAGCAGCTTAGGGGAGGGCGGGGTAGGTGGCTACACCTTC
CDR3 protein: CASSLGEGGVGGYTF

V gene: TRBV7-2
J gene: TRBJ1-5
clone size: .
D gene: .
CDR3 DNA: TGTGCCAGCAGCTTAGGTGGGACACCGTATCAGCCCCAGCATTTT
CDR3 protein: CASSLGGTPYQPQHF